These 21 T cell receptor beta chains came from one sample sequenced in a study of blood T cell repertoires in COVID-19. Produced via immunoSEQ multiplex PCR; TCRdb's table is partial and in-frame only. Seen here are some 210,000 clones, roughly 90% observed once, and the top ten hold around 0.84%. The material sequenced was peripheral blood. The receptors originated from a man aged 60-69 years with COVID-19, enrolled during active disease.

This chain joins TRBV19 and TRBJ2-7, with 10 bases that match TRBD2. V shed 5 bases, J shed 5 bases, and the junction held 9 bases outside the gene matches. Germline V lookup: CDR1 LNHDA, CDR2 SQIVND (reference sequence). The CDR3 has 15 residues. For the CDR3, the DNA is TGTGCCAGTAGTCCGGGGCCTAGCGGGGGCGACGAGCAGTACTTC. Its translation: CASSPGPSGGDEQYF. Based on the CDR3 plus reference TRBV19 and TRBJ2-7, the full variable domain is DGGITQSPKYLFRKEGQNVTLSCEQNLNHDAMYWYRQDPGQGLRLIYYSQIVNDFQKGDIAEGYSVSREKKESFPLTVTSAQKNPTAFYLCASSPGPSGGDEQYFGPGTRLTVT.

The J gene is TRBJ2-7, the V gene TRBV7-6, with 9 bases lining up with TRBD2. Germline V gene data show CDR1 as SGHVS and CDR2 as FNYEAQ. Unmatched junction bases numbered 9, after V lost 0 bases and J lost 6 bases. The CDR3 contains 16 residues. CDR3 sequence: CASSLAPGTSTTEQYF. The DNA for the CDR3 is TGTGCCAGCAGCTTAGCTCCCGGGACTAGCACCACCGAGCAGTACTTC.

V is TRBV25-1 and J is TRBJ2-2; 10 bases fit TRBD1. Losses at the gene ends were 5 bases for V and 8 bases for J; bases not matched to a gene: 8. This CDR3 region has 15 residues. The germline V gene has CDR1 MGHDK and CDR2 SYGVNS. In DNA, the CDR3 is TGTGCCAGCAGTAGACAGGGGGCCGTGTCGGGGGAGCTGTTTTTT. It is translated as CASSRQGAVSGELFF.

The J gene is TRBJ1-2, the V gene TRBV10-2; maybe TRBD1 (5 bases). Trimming removed 6 bases from V and 1 base from J, with 9 bases in between. The germline V gene encodes CDR1 WSHSY and CDR2 SAAADI. This CDR3 is 13 amino acids long. Here the CDR3 reads CASRDDSNYGYTF. CDR3 DNA sequence: TGCGCCAGCAGGGATGACAGTAACTATGGCTACACCTTC.

This chain links TRBV3-1 (or the pseudogene TRBV3-2) with TRBJ1-6; 7 bases match TRBD1. The junction had 6 bases not matched to a gene; V was cut back by 6 bases and J by 7 bases. The CDR3 has 14 amino acids. Germline V gene sequence: CDR1 LGHDT, CDR2 YNNKEL (reference sequence). CDR3 in DNA: TGTGCCAGCAGGTTCTTACAGGGGAATTCACCCCTCCACTTT. It codes for CASRFLQGNSPLHF.

The V gene is TRBV30, the J gene TRBJ2-5, with 7 positions matching TRBD2. Germline loops: CDR1 GTSNPN, CDR2 SVGIG (reference sequence). Trimming removed 2 bases from V and 6 bases from J; junction bases left unmatched: 12. CDR3 length: 15 residues. The CDR3 here is CAWSLLAKSIKTQYF. CDR3 bases: TGTGCCTGGAGTCTACTAGCGAAATCAATAAAGACCCAGTACTTC.

The chain is built from TRBV18 and TRBJ2-7; a possible D gene is TRBD1 (5 bases). Germline CDR1 and CDR2: KGHSH and LQKENI. The CDR3 extends over 14 amino acids. V dropped 3 bases and J dropped 1 base, with 10 bases sitting between them. The CDR3, as DNA: TGTGCCAGCTCACCCCTGGACACGTCCTACGAGCAGTACTTC. Translation: CASSPLDTSYEQYF.

The chain has TRBV19 and TRBJ2-1; 12 bases align to TRBD2. Germline V gene sequence: CDR1 LNHDA, CDR2 SQIVND (reference sequence). CDR3 length: 21 residues. The ends lost 6 bases at V and 10 bases at J; junction bases unmatched: 28. CDR3 loop: CASRKKSGLAGSFRLLPEQFF. In DNA, the CDR3 is TGTGCCAGTAGAAAAAAATCTGGACTAGCGGGATCCTTCCGCCTACTTCCAGAGCAGTTCTTC.

This clone was found a few times. V and J are TRBV19 and TRBJ2-1; 7 bases align to TRBD1. V lost 5 bases to trimming and J lost 5 bases; unmatched junction nucleotides: 6. CDR1 LNHDA and CDR2 SQIVND come from the germline V gene (reference sequence). The CDR3 has 14 amino acids. The DNA of the CDR3 is TGTGCCAGTAGTCTCCCGACAGGGAACAATGAGCAGTTCTTC. This encodes CASSLPTGNNEQFF.

The genes are TRBV6-5 and TRBJ2-7, with TRBD1 matching 7 bases. The germline gives CDR1 MNHEY, CDR2 SVGAGI. J was trimmed by 4 bases and V by 4 bases; bases with no gene match: 7. CDR3 length equals 14 residues. CDR3 residues: CASSLGQSLYEQYF. The CDR3 region has the DNA TGTGCCAGCAGTTTGGGACAGTCCTTGTACGAGCAGTACTTC.

This clone was picked up a small number of times. The chain is built from TRBV30 and TRBJ1-1, with D uncertain. This CDR3 is built from 14 residues. V gave up 4 bases and J gave up 1 base, with 13 bases separating them. The germline V gene encodes CDR1 GTSNPN and CDR2 SVGIG (reference sequence). The CDR3 reads CAWKSMRGNTEAFF. The CDR3 DNA reads TGTGCCTGGAAGTCGATGCGAGGGAACACTGAAGCTTTCTTT.

This clone was recorded a few times. The chain uses TRBV6-6 and TRBJ2-7, with 7 bases identical to TRBD1. From germline, CDR1 is MNHNY and CDR2 SVGAGI (reference sequence). Trimming removed 6 bases from V and 2 bases from J; junction bases left unmatched: 7. This CDR3 contains 14 residues. The CDR3 DNA follows: TGTGCCAGCAGGAAAGACAGGGTAGCCTACGAGCAGTACTTC. Encoded protein: CASRKDRVAYEQYF.

V gene TRBV5-1 combines with J gene TRBJ1-2; 9 bases are a match to TRBD1. Trimming removed 0 bases from V and 1 base from J; junction bases left unmatched: 7. Germline V lookup: CDR1 SGHRS, CDR2 YFSETQ. The CDR3 length is 17 residues. The CDR3 coding sequence is TGCGCCAGCAGCTTGGGTACCCGGACAGGGGTTAACTATGGCTACACCTTC. Protein: CASSLGTRTGVNYGYTF.

This clone was seen once. The chain has TRBV19 and TRBJ1-1, with a weak D call TRBD1 (6 bases). V was shortened by 5 bases and J by 0 bases, with 13 bases between the two germline ends. Per germline, CDR1 LNHDA and CDR2 SQIVND (reference sequence). This CDR3 region has 15 residues. The CDR3 reads CASSLQGTMNTEAFF. The CDR3 nucleotides are TGTGCCAGTAGTTTACAGGGTACTATGAACACTGAAGCTTTCTTT.

The rearrangement links TRBV5-1 to TRBJ1-2; 8 bases fit TRBD1. Germline V gene lookup returns CDR1 SGHRS and CDR2 YFSETQ. V shed 4 bases and J 4 bases; nucleotides not matched to a gene: 12. The CDR3 has 16 residues. The CDR3 region has the DNA TGCGCCAGCAGCAAGGGACAGGCCGACCTGCTCTATGGCTACACCTTC. Amino acid sequence: CASSKGQADLLYGYTF.

This sequence joins TRBV9 and TRBJ2-5, with D unresolved. In germline, CDR1 is SGDLS, CDR2 YYNGEE. The V end was cut by 0 bases, the J end by 0 bases, with 9 bases between. The CDR3 covers 15 residues. Here the CDR3 reads CASSVGKPDQETQYF. The CDR3 region has the DNA TGTGCCAGCAGCGTAGGTAAACCAGACCAAGAGACCCAGTACTTC.

CDR3 nucleotide sequence: TGTGCCAGCAGTCCCGGGACAGGGGGCGCTGAGACCCAGTACTTC. It yields the protein CASSPGTGGAETQYF. The chain uses TRBV2 and TRBJ2-5; 12 bases are shared with TRBD1. The CDR3 loop spans 15 amino acids. Germline trimming cut 5 bases from V and 5 bases from J; bases unmatched to any gene: 6. Germline CDR1 and CDR2: SNHLY and FYNNEI. The full variable domain, with the rest looked up from reference TRBV2 and TRBJ2-5, is EPEVTQTPSHQVTQMGQEVILRCVPISNHLYFYWYRQILGQKVEFLVSFYNNEISEKSEIFDDQFSVERPDGSNFTLKIRSTKLEDSAMYFCASSPGTGGAETQYFGPGTRLLVL.

The chain recombines TRBV20-1 with TRBJ1-5, with no clear D. Trimming took off 3 bases at V and 7 bases at J, with 19 bases between the two ends. This CDR3 comprises 15 residues. Germline-derived CDR1 and CDR2 are DFQATT and SNEGSKA (reference sequence). CDR3 DNA sequence: TGCAGTGCTAGTCCCCGGGTCCCCGGAAGACAGCCCCAGCATTTT. Protein: CSASPRVPGRQPQHF.

The J gene is TRBJ1-1, the V gene TRBV6-5, with 7 bases fitting TRBD1. The CDR3 is 14 residues long. The germline V gene encodes CDR1 MNHEY and CDR2 SVGAGI. With V trimmed by 6 bases and J by 1 base, 5 bases remained unmatched. The CDR3 loop is CASRIQGTNTEAFF. The DNA for the CDR3 is TGTGCCAGCAGAATACAGGGGACGAACACTGAAGCTTTCTTT.

V usage is TRBV5-5 and J usage is TRBJ1-6; 7 bases line up with TRBD1. The CDR3 is 14 residues long. Trimming removed 4 bases from V and 7 bases from J; junction bases left unmatched: 5. Germline assignment: CDR1 SGHKS and CDR2 YYEKEE (reference sequence). As DNA, the CDR3 is TGTGCCAGCAGCCCGGGACAGCTCAATTCACCCCTCCACTTT. Its translation: CASSPGQLNSPLHF.

This clone appeared once. CDR3 DNA: TGTGCCAGCAGTTTATCGCGGACAGGGGAAGCTTTCTTT. It translates to CASSLSRTGEAFF. The chain has TRBV27 and TRBJ1-1; 8 bases match TRBD1. The CDR3 spans 13 residues. V lost 0 bases to trimming and J lost 8 bases; unmatched junction nucleotides: 2. In germline, CDR1 is MNHEY, CDR2 SMNVEV (reference sequence).